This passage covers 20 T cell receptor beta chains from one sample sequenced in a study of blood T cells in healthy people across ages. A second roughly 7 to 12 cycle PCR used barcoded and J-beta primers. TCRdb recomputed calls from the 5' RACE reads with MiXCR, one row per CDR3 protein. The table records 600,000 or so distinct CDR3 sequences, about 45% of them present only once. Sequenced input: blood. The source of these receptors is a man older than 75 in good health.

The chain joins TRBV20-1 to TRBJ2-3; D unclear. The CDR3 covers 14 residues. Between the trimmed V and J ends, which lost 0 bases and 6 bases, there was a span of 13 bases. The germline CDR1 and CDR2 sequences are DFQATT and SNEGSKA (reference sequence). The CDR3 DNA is TGCAGTGCTAGAGATACAAGGAAGACGGATACGCAGTATTTT. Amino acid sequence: CSARDTRKTDTQYF.

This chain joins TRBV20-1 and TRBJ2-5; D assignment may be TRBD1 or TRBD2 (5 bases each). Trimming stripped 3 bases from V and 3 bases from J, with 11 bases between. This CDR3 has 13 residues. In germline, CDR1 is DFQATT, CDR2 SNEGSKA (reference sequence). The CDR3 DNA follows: TGCAGTGCTAGGGGACCGTGGGAAGAGACCCAGTACTTC. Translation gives CSARGPWEETQYF.

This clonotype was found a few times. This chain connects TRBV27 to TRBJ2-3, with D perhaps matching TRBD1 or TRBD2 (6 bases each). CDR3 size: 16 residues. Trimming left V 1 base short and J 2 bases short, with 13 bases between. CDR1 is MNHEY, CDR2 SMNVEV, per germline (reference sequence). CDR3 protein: CASSLFGGLDTDTQYF. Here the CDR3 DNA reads TGTGCCAGCAGTTTATTTGGGGGGCTCGACACAGATACGCAGTATTTT.

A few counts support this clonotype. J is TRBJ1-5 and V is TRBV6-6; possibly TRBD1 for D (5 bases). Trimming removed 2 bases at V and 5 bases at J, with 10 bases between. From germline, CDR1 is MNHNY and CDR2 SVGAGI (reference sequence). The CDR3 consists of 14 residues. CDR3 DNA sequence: TGTGCCAGCAGTTACGCGCCGGGGGATCAGCCCCAGCATTTT. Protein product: CASSYAPGDQPQHF.

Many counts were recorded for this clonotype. The CDR3 DNA sequence: TGCAGTGCTAGACAGGGGATGGAAGCCTACAATGAGCAGTTCTTC. It yields the protein CSARQGMEAYNEQFF. The chain links TRBV20-1 to TRBJ2-1; perhaps TRBD1 as D (6 bases). CDR3 length: 15 amino acids. CDR1 and CDR2 (germline): DFQATT, SNEGSKA (reference sequence). Trimming removed 2 bases at V and 2 bases at J, with 13 bases between.

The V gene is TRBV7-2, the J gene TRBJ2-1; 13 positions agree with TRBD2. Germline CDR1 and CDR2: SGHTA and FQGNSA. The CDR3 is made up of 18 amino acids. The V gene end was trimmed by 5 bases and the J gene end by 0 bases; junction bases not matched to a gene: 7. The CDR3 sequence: CASSPRGLAGISYNEQFF. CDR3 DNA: TGTGCCAGCAGCCCACGGGGACTAGCGGGGATCTCCTACAATGAGCAGTTCTTC.

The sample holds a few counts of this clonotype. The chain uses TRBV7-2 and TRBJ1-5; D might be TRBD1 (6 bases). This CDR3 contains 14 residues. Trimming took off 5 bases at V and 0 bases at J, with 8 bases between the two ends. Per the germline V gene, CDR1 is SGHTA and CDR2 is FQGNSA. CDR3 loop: CASSTGYSNQPQHF. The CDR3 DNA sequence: TGTGCCAGCAGCACAGGGTATAGCAATCAGCCCCAGCATTTT.

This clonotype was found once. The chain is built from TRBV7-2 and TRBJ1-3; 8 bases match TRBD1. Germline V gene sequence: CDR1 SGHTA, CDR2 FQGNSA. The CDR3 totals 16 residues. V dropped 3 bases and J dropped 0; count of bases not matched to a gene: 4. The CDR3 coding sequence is TGTGCCAGCAGCTTGGCAACAGGGGGCTCTGGAAACACCATATATTTT. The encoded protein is CASSLATGGSGNTIYF.

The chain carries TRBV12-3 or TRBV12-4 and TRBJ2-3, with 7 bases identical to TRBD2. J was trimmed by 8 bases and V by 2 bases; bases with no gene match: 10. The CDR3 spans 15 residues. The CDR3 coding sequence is TGTGCCAGCAGTTTAAGCGGGGCCCTCCTCCTTACGCAGTATTTT. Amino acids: CASSLSGALLLTQYF.

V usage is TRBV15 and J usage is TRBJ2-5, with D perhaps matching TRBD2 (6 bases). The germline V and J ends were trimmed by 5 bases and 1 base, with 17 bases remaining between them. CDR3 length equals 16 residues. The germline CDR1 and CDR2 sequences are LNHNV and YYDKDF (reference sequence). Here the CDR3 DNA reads TGTGCCACCAGCTCCCGCTCCCCTAGCGTCCAAGAGACCCAGTACTTC. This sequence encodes CATSSRSPSVQETQYF.

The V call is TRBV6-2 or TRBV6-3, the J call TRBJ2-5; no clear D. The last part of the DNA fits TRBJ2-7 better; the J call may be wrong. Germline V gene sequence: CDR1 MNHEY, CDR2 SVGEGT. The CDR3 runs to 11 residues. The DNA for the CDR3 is TGTGCCACTATAGAGAACTACGAGCAGTACTTC. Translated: CATIENYEQYF.

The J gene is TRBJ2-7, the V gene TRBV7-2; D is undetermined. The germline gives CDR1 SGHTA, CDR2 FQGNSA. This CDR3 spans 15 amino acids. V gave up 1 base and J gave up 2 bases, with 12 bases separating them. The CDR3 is CASSLGVRNPYEQYF. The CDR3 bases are TGTGCCAGCAGCTTAGGGGTCAGAAACCCCTACGAGCAGTACTTC.

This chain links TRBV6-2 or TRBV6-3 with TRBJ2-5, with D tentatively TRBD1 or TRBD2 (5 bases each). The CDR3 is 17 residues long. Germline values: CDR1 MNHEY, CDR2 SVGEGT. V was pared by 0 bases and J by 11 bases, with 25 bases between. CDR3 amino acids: CASSYSSPDIKLGEQYF. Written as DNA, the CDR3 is TGTGCCAGCAGTTACTCGAGTCCGGACATAAAGCTAGGGGAGCAGTACTTC.

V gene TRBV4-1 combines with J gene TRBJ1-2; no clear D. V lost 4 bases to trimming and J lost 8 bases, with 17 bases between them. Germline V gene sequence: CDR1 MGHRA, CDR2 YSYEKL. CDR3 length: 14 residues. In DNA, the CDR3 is TGCGCCAGCAGCCGCGGGCAGGTACTTTACGGCTACACCTTC. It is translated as CASSRGQVLYGYTF.

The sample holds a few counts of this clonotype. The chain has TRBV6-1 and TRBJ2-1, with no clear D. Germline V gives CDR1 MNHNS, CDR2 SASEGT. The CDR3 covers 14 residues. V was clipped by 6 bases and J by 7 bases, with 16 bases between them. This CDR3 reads CASSPGPKVNEQFF. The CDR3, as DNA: TGTGCCAGCAGCCCGGGCCCCAAGGTGAATGAGCAGTTCTTC.

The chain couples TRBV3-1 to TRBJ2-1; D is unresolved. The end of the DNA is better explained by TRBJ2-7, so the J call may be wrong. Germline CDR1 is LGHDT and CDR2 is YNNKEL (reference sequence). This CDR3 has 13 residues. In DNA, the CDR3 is TGTGCCAGCAGCCAAGTTCTTGACAATGAGCAGTACTTC. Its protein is CASSQVLDNEQYF.

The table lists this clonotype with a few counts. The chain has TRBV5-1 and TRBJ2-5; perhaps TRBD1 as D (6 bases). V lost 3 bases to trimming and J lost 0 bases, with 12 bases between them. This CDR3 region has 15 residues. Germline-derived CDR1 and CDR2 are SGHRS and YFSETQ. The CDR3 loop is CASSSYTGYQETQYF. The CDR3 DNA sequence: TGCGCCAGCAGCTCCTATACAGGGTACCAAGAGACCCAGTACTTC.

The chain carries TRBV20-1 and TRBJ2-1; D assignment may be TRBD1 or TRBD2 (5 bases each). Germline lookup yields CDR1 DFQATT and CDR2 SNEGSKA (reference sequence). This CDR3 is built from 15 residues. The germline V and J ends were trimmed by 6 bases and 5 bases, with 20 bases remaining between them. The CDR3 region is CSATRGGTSNNEQFF. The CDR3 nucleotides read TGCAGTGCCACTCGTGGGGGAACCAGTAACAATGAGCAGTTCTTC.

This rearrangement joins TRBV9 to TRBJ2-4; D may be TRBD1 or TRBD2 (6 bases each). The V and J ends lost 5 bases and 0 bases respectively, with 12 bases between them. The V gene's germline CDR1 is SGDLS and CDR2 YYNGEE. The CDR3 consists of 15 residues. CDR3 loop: CASSGGQGAKNIQYF. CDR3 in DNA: TGTGCCAGCAGTGGGGGGCAGGGAGCCAAAAACATTCAGTACTTC.

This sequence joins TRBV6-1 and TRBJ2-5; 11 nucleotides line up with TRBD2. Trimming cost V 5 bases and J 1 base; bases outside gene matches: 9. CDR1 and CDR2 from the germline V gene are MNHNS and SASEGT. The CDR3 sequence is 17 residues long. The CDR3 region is CASSPDGLAGLQETQYF. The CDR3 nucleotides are TGTGCCAGCAGTCCCGACGGACTAGCGGGCCTCCAAGAGACCCAGTACTTC.